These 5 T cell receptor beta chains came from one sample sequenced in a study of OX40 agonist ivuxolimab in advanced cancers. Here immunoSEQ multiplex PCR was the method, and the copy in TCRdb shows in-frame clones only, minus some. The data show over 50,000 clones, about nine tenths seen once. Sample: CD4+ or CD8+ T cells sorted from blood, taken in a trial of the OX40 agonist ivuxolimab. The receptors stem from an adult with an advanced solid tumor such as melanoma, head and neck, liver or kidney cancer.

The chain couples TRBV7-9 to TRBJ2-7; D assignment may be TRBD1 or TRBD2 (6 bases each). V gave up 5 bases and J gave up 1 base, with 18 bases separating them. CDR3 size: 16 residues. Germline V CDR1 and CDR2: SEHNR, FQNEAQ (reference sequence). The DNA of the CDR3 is TGTGCCAGCAGCCCTGAAGGGGGGCTGGGTTCCTACGAGCAGTACTTC. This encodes CASSPEGGLGSYEQYF. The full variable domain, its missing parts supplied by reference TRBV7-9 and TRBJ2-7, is DTGVSQNPRHKITKRGQNVTFRCDPISEHNRLYWYRQTLGQGPEFLTYFQNEAQLEKSRLLSDRFSAERPKGSFSTLEIQRTEQGDSAMYLCASSPEGGLGSYEQYFGPGTRLTVT.

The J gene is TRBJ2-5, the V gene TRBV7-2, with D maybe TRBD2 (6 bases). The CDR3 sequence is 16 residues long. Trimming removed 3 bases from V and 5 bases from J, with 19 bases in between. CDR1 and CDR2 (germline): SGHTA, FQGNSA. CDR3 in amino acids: CASSFSPTDGGETQYF. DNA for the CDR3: TGTGCCAGCAGCTTCTCCCCGACGGATGGGGGGGAGACCCAGTACTTC. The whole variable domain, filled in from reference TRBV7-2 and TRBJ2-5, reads GAGVSQSPSNKVTEKGKDVELRCDPISGHTALYWYRQSLGQGLEFLIYFQGNSAPDKSGLPSDRFSAERTGGSVSTLTIQRTQQEDSAVYLCASSFSPTDGGETQYFGPGTRLLVL.

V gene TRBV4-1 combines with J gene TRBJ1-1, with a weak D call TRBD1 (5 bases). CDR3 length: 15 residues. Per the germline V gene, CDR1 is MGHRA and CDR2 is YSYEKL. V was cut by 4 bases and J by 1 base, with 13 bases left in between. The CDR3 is CASSPGRGGNTEAFF. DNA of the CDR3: TGCGCCAGCAGCCCAGGGAGGGGAGGGAACACTGAAGCTTTCTTT.

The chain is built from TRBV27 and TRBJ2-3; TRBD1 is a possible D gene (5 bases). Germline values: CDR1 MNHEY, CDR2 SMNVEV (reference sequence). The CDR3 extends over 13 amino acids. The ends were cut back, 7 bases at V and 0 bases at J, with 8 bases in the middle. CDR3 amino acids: CASTSGSTDTQYF. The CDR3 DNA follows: TGTGCCAGCACCTCAGGGAGCACAGATACGCAGTATTTT.

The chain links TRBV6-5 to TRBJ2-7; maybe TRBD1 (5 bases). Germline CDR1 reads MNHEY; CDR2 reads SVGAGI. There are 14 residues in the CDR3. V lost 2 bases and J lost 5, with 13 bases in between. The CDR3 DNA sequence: TGTGCCAGCAGTTACACGTCAGGGTTGGACGAGCAGTACTTC. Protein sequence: CASSYTSGLDEQYF.